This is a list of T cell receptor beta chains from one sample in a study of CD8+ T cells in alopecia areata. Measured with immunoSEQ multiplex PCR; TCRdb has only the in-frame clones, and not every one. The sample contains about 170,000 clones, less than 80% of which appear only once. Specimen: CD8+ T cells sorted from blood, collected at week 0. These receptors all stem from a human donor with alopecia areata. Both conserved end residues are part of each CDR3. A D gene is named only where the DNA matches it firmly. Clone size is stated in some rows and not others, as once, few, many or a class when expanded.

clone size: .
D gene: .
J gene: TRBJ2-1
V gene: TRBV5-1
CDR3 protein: CASSPGDWRGYNEQFF
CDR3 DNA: TGCGCCAGCAGCCCCGGGGATTGGCGCGGGTACAATGAGCAGTTCTTC

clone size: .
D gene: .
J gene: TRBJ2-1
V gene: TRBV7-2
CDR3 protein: CASSPLDWNNEQFF
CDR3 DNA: TGTGCCAGCAGCCCATTAGACTGGAATAATGAGCAGTTCTTC

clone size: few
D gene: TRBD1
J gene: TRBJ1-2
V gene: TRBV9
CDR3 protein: CASSVRGDRGPGTF
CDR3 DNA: TGTGCCAGCAGCGTGAGGGGGGACAGGGGCCCTGGAACTTTC

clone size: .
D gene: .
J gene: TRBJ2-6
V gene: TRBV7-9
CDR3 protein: CASSLGIPGANVLTF
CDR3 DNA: TGTGCCAGCAGCTTAGGGATACCTGGGGCCAACGTCCTGACTTTC

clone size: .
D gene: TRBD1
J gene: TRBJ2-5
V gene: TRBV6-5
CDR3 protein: CASSYSGTGGATQYF
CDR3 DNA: TGTGCCAGCAGTTATTCCGGGACAGGGGGCGCGACCCAGTACTTC

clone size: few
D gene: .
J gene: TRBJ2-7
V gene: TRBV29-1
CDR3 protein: CSVSNIRSDEQYF
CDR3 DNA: TGCAGCGTTTCCAATATAAGAAGCGACGAGCAGTACTTC

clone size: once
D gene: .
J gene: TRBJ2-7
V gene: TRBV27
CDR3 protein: CASSLARGYEQYF
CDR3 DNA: TGTGCCAGCAGTTTAGCCCGGGGGTACGAGCAGTACTTC

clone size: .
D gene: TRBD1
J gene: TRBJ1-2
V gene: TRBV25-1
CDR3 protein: CASSETGAEGYTF
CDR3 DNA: TGTGCCAGCAGTGAAACAGGGGCGGAGGGCTACACCTTC

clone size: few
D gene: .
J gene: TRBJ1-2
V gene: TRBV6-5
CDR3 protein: CATMGGGSIYGYTF
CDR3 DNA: TGTGCCACCATGGGGGGGGGCAGCATCTATGGCTACACCTTC

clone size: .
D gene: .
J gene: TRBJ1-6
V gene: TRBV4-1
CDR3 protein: CASSQGDSNSPLHF
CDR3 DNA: TGCGCCAGCAGCCAAGGGGACTCTAATTCACCCCTCCACTTT

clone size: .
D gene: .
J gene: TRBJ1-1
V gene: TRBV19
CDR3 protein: CASSFPQYLGPVAEAFF
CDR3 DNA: TGTGCCAGTAGCTTCCCACAATACCTCGGGCCGGTCGCTGAAGCTTTCTTT

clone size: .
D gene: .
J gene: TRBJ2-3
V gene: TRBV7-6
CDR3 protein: CASSLDGGSADTQYF
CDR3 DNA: TGTGCCAGCAGCTTAGATGGGGGCAGCGCAGATACGCAGTATTTT

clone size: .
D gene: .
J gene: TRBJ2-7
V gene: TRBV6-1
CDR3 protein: CASSEANEQYF
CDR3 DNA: TGTGCCAGCAGTGAAGCAAACGAGCAGTACTTC

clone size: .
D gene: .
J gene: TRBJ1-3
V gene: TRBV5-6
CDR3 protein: CASSVRNSGNTIYF
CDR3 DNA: TGTGCCAGCAGCGTCCGAAACTCTGGAAACACCATATATTTT

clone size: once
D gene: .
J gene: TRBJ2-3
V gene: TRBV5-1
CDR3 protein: CASSLEWSTDTQYF
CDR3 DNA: TGCGCCAGCAGCTTGGAGTGGAGCACAGATACGCAGTATTTT

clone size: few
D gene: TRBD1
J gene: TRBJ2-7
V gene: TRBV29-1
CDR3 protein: CSVEGQGPYEQYF
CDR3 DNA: TGCAGCGTTGAGGGACAGGGACCCTACGAGCAGTACTTC

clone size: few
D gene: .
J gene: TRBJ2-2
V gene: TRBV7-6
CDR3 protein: CASSLGVRVVNTGELFF
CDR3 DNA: TGTGCCAGCAGCTTGGGGGTTAGGGTCGTGAACACCGGGGAGCTGTTTTTT

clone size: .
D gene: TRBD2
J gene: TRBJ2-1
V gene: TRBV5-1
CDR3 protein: CASSLVSSGYSYNEQFF
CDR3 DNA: TGCGCCAGCAGCTTGGTCTCTAGCGGCTATTCCTACAATGAGCAGTTCTTC

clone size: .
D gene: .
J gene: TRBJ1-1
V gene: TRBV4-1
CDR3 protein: CASSQESEGGRPEAFF
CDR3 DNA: TGCGCCAGCAGCCAAGAGTCGGAAGGGGGAAGACCTGAAGCTTTCTTT

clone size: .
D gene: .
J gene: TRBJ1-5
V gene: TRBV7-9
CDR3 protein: CASSGDGQPQHF
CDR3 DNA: TGTGCCAGCAGCGGGGACGGTCAGCCCCAGCATTTT

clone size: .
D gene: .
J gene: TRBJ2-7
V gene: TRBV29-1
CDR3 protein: CSVESYRGHSYEQYF
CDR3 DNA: TGCAGCGTTGAGAGTTACCGGGGCCACTCCTACGAGCAGTACTTC

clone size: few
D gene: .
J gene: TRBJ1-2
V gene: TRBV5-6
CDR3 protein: CASSVQSNYGYTF
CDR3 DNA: TGTGCCAGCAGCGTTCAGAGTAACTATGGCTACACCTTC

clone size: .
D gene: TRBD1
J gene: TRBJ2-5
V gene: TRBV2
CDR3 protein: CATKSRTGVERETQYF
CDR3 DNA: TGTGCCACCAAGTCGCGAACAGGGGTAGAGCGAGAGACCCAGTACTTC

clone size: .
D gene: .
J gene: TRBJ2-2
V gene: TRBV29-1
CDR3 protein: CSVPTNTGELFF
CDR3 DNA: TGCAGCGTACCGACGAACACCGGGGAGCTGTTTTTT

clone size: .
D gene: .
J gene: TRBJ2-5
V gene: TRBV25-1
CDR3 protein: CASSVWDPGSGETQYF
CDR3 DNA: TGTGCCAGCAGTGTGTGGGACCCGGGGAGTGGAGAGACCCAGTACTTC

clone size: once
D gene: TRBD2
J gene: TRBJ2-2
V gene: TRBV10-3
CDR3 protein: CAISDKGRANTGELFF
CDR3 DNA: TGTGCCATCAGTGATAAGGGGAGGGCGAACACCGGGGAGCTGTTTTTT

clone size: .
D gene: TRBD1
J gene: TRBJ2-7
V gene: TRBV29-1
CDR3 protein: CSITGTGSYEQYF
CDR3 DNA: TGCAGCATTACCGGGACAGGTTCCTACGAGCAGTACTTC

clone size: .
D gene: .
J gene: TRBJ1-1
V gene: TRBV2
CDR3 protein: CASSDRGGWTEAFF
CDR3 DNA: TGTGCCAGCAGTGACAGGGGAGGTTGGACTGAAGCTTTCTTT

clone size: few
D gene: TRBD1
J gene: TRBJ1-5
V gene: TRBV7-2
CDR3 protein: CASSLAVGTGLNQPQHF
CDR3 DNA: TGTGCCAGCAGCTTAGCGGTAGGGACAGGGCTCAATCAGCCCCAGCATTTT

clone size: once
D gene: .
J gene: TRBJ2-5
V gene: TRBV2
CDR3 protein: CASQGEVTQYF
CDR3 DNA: TGTGCCAGCCAAGGGGAAGTAACCCAGTACTTC

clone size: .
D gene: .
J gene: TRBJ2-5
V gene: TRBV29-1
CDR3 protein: CSVGVGQTQETQYF
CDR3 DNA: TGCAGCGTTGGGGTTGGGCAGACCCAAGAGACCCAGTACTTC

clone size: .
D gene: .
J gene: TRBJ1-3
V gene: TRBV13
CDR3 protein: CASSLGRAENTIYF
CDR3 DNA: TGTGCCAGCAGCTTAGGCAGGGCTGAAAACACCATATATTTT

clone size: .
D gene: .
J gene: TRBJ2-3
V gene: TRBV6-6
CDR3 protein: CASSYSWGGDTQYF
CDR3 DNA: TGTGCCAGCAGTTACTCCTGGGGAGGAGATACGCAGTATTTT

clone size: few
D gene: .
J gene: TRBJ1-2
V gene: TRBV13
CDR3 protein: CASSPNRAREGYTF
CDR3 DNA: TGTGCCAGCAGCCCCAACAGGGCCCGGGAGGGCTACACCTTC

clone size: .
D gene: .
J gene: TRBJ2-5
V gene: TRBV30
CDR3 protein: CAWSRGETQYF
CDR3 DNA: TGTGCCTGGAGTCGTGGGGAGACCCAGTACTTC

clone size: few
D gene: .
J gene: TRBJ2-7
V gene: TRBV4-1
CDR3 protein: CASRSFMSPSYEQYF
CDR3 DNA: TGCGCCAGCAGAAGTTTCATGTCTCCGTCCTACGAGCAGTACTTC